Each of the 5 T cell receptor beta chains below was sequenced from the same sample in a study of shared clonotypes between healthy human individuals. Measured with immunoSEQ multiplex PCR; TCRdb has only the in-frame clones, and not every one. Of about a million clones listed, about 80% were seen once; the top ten hold around 1.4%. Sequencing used memory CD4+ T cells sorted from blood. Subset denoted: CD45RA-negative fraction. These receptors originate from a man between 18 and 29 years old in good health.

The chain carries TRBV6-6 and TRBJ1-4, with D perhaps TRBD1 (5 bases). V lost 4 bases, J lost 7 bases, and 19 bases lay in between. The length of the CDR3 is 16 residues. Germline CDR1 reads MNHNY; CDR2 reads SVGAGI (reference sequence). This chain's CDR3 is CASSSGTEVGGEKLFF. The CDR3 DNA follows: TGTGCCAGCAGTTCCGGGACGGAGGTGGGTGGTGAAAAACTGTTTTTT.

As concerns this clone: A much bigger clone sits one base away, suggesting this may be a read error. The genes are TRBV11-2 and TRBJ2-3; 10 nucleotides align to TRBD2. The CDR3 length is 14 residues. V was pared by 5 bases and J by 4 bases, with 3 bases of the junction left unmatched. The germline V gene encodes CDR1 SGHAT and CDR2 FQNNGV. The CDR3 DNA reads TGTGCCAGCAGCCCTGGACTAGCGGCAGATACGCAGTATTTT. It codes for CASSPGLAADTQYF. The complete variable domain, with remaining parts taken from reference TRBV11-2 and TRBJ2-3, reads EAGVAQSPRYKIIEKRQSVAFWCNPISGHATLYWYQQILGQGPKLLIQFQNNGVVDDSQLPKDRFSAERLKGVDSTLKIQPAKLEDSAVYLCASSPGLAADTQYFGPGTRLTVL.

The chain recombines TRBV7-2 with TRBJ2-3; TRBD2 matches at 11 bases. V was clipped by 0 bases and J by 6 bases; unmatched bases: 8. The CDR3 runs 17 residues. Looked up from germline, CDR1 is SGHTA and CDR2 is FQGNSA. The CDR3 spells CASSLATSGVGPDTQYF. As DNA, the CDR3 is TGTGCCAGCAGCTTAGCGACTAGCGGGGTGGGCCCTGATACGCAGTATTTT.

This clone was counted ten times or more. The chain carries TRBV10-1 and TRBJ2-3, with 12 nucleotides matching TRBD1. This CDR3 is 15 amino acids long. Germline-derived CDR1 and CDR2 are WNHNN and SYGVQD (reference sequence). J lost 5 bases, V lost 4 bases, and 4 bases had no gene match. The CDR3 region is CASSGDRGRGDTQYF. CDR3 coding DNA: TGCGCCAGCAGTGGGGACAGGGGGCGCGGAGATACGCAGTATTTT.

The rearrangement uses TRBV2 and TRBJ2-7, with D tentatively TRBD1 (5 bases). The CDR3 consists of 12 residues. V shed 7 bases and J shed 2 bases, with 9 bases lying between them. CDR1 is SNHLY and CDR2 is FYNNEI in the germline V gene. Here the CDR3 DNA reads TGTGCCAGCACCCAGGGAACCTACGAGCAGTACTTC. Protein product: CASTQGTYEQYF.